One and the same sample provided the 20 T cell receptor beta chains below, sequenced in a study of a mutant IDH1 vaccine in newly diagnosed glioma. For these TCRs, the target antigens are not known. Time point reported: week 11, during vaccination. Vaccine doses each comprised 300 ug of mutant IDH1 20-mer peptide, with topical imiquimod. The method was immunoSEQ multiplex PCR; TCRdb's version includes in-frame clones alone and lacks a portion of them. Among about 67,000 clones listed, roughly 90% were seen once. The sample consisted of PBMCs, taken from a glioma patient whose treatment included an IDH1 peptide vaccine. Every receptor here comes from a man aged 35 to 55 with glioma.

The J gene is TRBJ1-2, the V gene TRBV19, with D perhaps TRBD1 (5 bases). The V gene lost 4 bases and the J gene lost 3 bases, with 6 bases spanning the gap. This CDR3 has 12 residues. CDR1 LNHDA and CDR2 SQIVND come from the germline V gene (reference sequence). CDR3 loop: CASSRGYYGYTF. For the CDR3, the DNA is TGTGCCAGTAGTAGGGGCTACTATGGCTACACCTTC. Full variable domain (missing parts from reference TRBV19 and TRBJ1-2): DGGITQSPKYLFRKEGQNVTLSCEQNLNHDAMYWYRQDPGQGLRLIYYSQIVNDFQKGDIAEGYSVSREKKESFPLTVTSAQKNPTAFYLCASSRGYYGYTFGSGTRLTVV.

The chain has TRBV19 and TRBJ1-5; 10 nucleotides agree with TRBD1. The CDR3 totals 15 residues. Germline values: CDR1 LNHDA, CDR2 SQIVND (reference sequence). V gave up 5 bases and J gave up 6 bases; unmatched junction bases: 7. The CDR3 reads CASSLDRGLFQPQHF. The CDR3 DNA is TGTGCCAGTAGTCTCGACAGGGGGCTGTTTCAGCCCCAGCATTTT.

Note on this clone: The junction departs from the called germline gene at one end, perhaps through a read error. The J gene is TRBJ2-2, the V gene TRBV7-7; 11 nucleotides match TRBD2. Germline CDR1 is SSHAT and CDR2 is FNYEAQ (reference sequence). The CDR3 spans 17 residues. The DNA of the CDR3 is TGTGCTAGCAGCTTAGCCCAACTAGCGGGAGTAACCGGGGAGCTGTTTTTT. It encodes CASSLAQLAGVTGELFF.

V usage is TRBV7-2 and J usage is TRBJ1-4; D ambiguous. Germline CDR1 SGHTA, CDR2 FQGNSA. V was trimmed by 4 bases and J by 8 bases, leaving 11 bases between them. The CDR3 runs 13 residues. The CDR3 DNA follows: TGTGCCAGCAGCTCTTCGGGAAAAGAAAAACTGTTTTTT. Translation: CASSSSGKEKLFF.

V is TRBV5-1 and J is TRBJ1-1, with a weak D call TRBD1 (5 bases). This CDR3 comprises 14 residues. CDR1 is SGHRS, CDR2 YFSETQ, per germline. V lost 0 bases and J 2 bases, leaving 8 bases between the germline ends. The CDR3: CASSLEGRNTEAFF. In DNA, the CDR3 is TGCGCCAGCAGCTTGGAGGGGCGAAACACTGAAGCTTTCTTT.

This clone was seen just once. J is TRBJ2-1 and V is TRBV10-1; TRBD2 matches 10 bases. The length of the CDR3 is 15 residues. Germline loops: CDR1 WNHNN, CDR2 SYGVQD (reference sequence). V gave up 3 bases and J gave up 8 bases; unmatched junction bases: 7. The CDR3 region is CASSDGSGGEYEQFF. The CDR3, as DNA: TGCGCCAGCAGTGACGGGAGCGGGGGGGAGTATGAGCAGTTCTTC.

J is TRBJ1-1 and V is TRBV28, with D perhaps matching TRBD1 (6 bases). Germline assignment: CDR1 MDHEN and CDR2 SYDVKM. The CDR3 has 16 residues. Deletions cut 4 bases from V and 4 bases from J, with 19 bases between. Here the CDR3 reads CASSSWTVPRGTEAFF. The CDR3 DNA sequence: TGTGCCAGCAGTTCCTGGACAGTACCCCGGGGCACTGAAGCTTTCTTT.

The rearrangement links TRBV7-2 to TRBJ2-7; D possibly matches TRBD1 or TRBD2 (6 bases each). The CDR3 is 16 amino acids. The V gene's germline CDR1 is SGHTA and CDR2 FQGNSA. The ends were cut back, 5 bases at V and 0 bases at J, with 17 bases in the middle. CDR3 residues: CASSPKGGRSSYEQYF. CDR3 bases: TGTGCCAGCAGCCCAAAGGGGGGCCGCAGCTCCTACGAGCAGTACTTC.

The rearrangement links TRBV6-1 to TRBJ1-4; 12 nucleotides line up with TRBD1. The CDR3 loop spans 16 amino acids. Germline lookup yields CDR1 MNHNS and CDR2 SASEGT. V lost 1 base and J lost 8; bases outside the gene matches: 5. The CDR3 sequence is CASSEVRDRGREKLFF. In nucleotides, the CDR3 is TGTGCCAGCAGTGAAGTCCGGGACAGGGGGCGGGAAAAACTGTTTTTT.

This sequence joins TRBV27 and TRBJ2-1, with D uncertain. CDR3 length equals 15 residues. Trimming shortened V by 3 bases and J by 0 bases, and 9 bases separated the two germline ends. Looked up from germline, CDR1 is MNHEY and CDR2 is SMNVEV (reference sequence). The DNA for the CDR3 is TGTGCCAGCAGTTTCTCCCTTCACTCCTACAATGAGCAGTTCTTC. Its protein product is CASSFSLHSYNEQFF.

The rearrangement links TRBV5-1 to TRBJ2-2, with 8 nucleotides matching TRBD2. With V trimmed by 5 bases and J by 0 bases, 3 bases remained unmatched. CDR3 size: 15 residues. Germline assignment: CDR1 SGHRS and CDR2 YFSETQ. The CDR3 region has the DNA TGCGCCAGCAGGGGTAGCGGGGCGAACACCGGGGAGCTGTTTTTT. Translated, it gives CASRGSGANTGELFF.

This clone was recorded a few times. CDR3 in amino acids: CASTEEGIPTDTQYF. DNA of the CDR3: TGTGCCAGCACCGAGGAGGGGATTCCGACAGATACGCAGTATTTT. This chain uses TRBV2 with TRBJ2-3; D might be TRBD2 (6 bases). Trimming took off 7 bases at V and 3 bases at J, with 17 bases between the two ends. The CDR3 runs 15 residues. Germline V lookup: CDR1 SNHLY, CDR2 FYNNEI. The full variable domain, its missing parts supplied by reference TRBV2 and TRBJ2-3, is EPEVTQTPSHQVTQMGQEVILRCVPISNHLYFYWYRQILGQKVEFLVSFYNNEISEKSEIFDDQFSVERPDGSNFTLKIRSTKLEDSAMYFCASTEEGIPTDTQYFGPGTRLTVL.

The chain uses TRBV21-1 and TRBJ2-1; TRBD1, the D gene given by the table, was not confirmed from the DNA. TRBV21-1 is tagged as a pseudogene. The CDR3 extends over 13 amino acids. CDR3 DNA: TGTGCCAGCAGCCCAGGGGCCCCCCATGAGCAGTTCTTC. This encodes CASSPGAPHEQFF.

The gene calls are TRBV6-1 and TRBJ2-7; D not certain. V lost 2 bases to trimming and J lost 3 bases, with 11 bases between them. This CDR3 has 14 amino acids. Germline-derived CDR1 and CDR2 are MNHNS and SASEGT. The CDR3 DNA is TGTGCCAGCAGTGAATATTTCTGGGACTACGAGCAGTACTTC. Protein sequence: CASSEYFWDYEQYF.

The rearrangement uses TRBV4-2 and TRBJ2-5, with 11 bases that match TRBD1. The CDR3 length is 16 residues. With V trimmed by 4 bases and J by 5 bases, 9 bases remained unmatched. The germline V gene has CDR1 LGHNA and CDR2 YNFKEQ. CDR3 residues: CASSRTDRGLVETQYF. CDR3 in DNA: TGTGCCAGCAGCCGAACGGACAGGGGGCTTGTTGAGACCCAGTACTTC.

The genes are TRBV27 and TRBJ1-6; 8 nucleotides match TRBD1. The CDR3 loop spans 14 amino acids. Germline CDR1 and CDR2: MNHEY and SMNVEV (reference sequence). V was clipped by 6 bases and J by 5 bases; unmatched bases: 3. The CDR3 reads CASSSQGDNSPLHF. The DNA for the CDR3 is TGTGCCAGCAGCTCACAGGGGGATAATTCACCCCTCCACTTT.

The chain couples TRBV6-6 to TRBJ1-5; D might be TRBD1 (5 bases). V was clipped by 7 bases and J by 6 bases, with 16 bases between them. Germline CDR1 and CDR2: MNHNY and SVGAGI (reference sequence). There are 14 residues in the CDR3. The CDR3 loop reads CASKPGPPVQPQHF. Written as DNA, the CDR3 is TGTGCCAGCAAACCGGGACCCCCGGTTCAGCCCCAGCATTTT.

The V call is TRBV29-1, the J call TRBJ2-7; D is possibly TRBD1 (5 bases). The CDR3 has 10 amino acids. Trimming pared 6 bases from V and 7 bases from J, leaving 10 bases between. Looked up from germline, CDR1 is SQVTM and CDR2 is ANQGSEA. The CDR3 is CSVEKGEQYF. CDR3 bases: TGCAGCGTAGAGAAGGGGGAGCAGTACTTC.

The CDR3 loop reads CASSSITGDRGYTF. In DNA form, the CDR3 reads TGTGCCAGCAGCTCCATAACAGGGGATAGAGGCTACACCTTC. V is TRBV7-6 and J is TRBJ1-2, with 7 bases that match TRBD1. With 4 bases clipped from V and 8 bases from J, the junction kept 10 bases outside the gene matches. The CDR3 is made up of 14 amino acids. CDR1 and CDR2 (germline): SGHVS, FNYEAQ.

V is TRBV7-2 and J is TRBJ1-6, with 11 bases lining up with TRBD1. Germline loops: CDR1 SGHTA, CDR2 FQGNSA. The CDR3 consists of 18 residues. V was clipped by 2 bases and J by 1 base; unmatched bases: 4. The CDR3 loop reads CASSLWDRGVSYNSPLHF. Here the CDR3 DNA reads TGTGCCAGCAGCTTATGGGACAGGGGGGTTTCCTATAATTCACCCCTCCACTTT.